Below are 26 T cell receptor beta chains sequenced from a single sample in a study of CD8 T cells in ankylosing spondylitis. Using its own MiXCR run on the 5' RACE reads, TCRdb lists one record per CDR3 protein. Of tens of thousands of distinct CDR3 sequences in the sample, about 5.2% are singletons; the top ten hold over 2%. Sequencing was performed on blood, either unsorted or a sorted T cell fraction (not recorded which). The receptors shown here come from a male donor with ankylosing spondylitis or in good health (not recorded which).

This clonotype has a count of ten or more. The J gene is TRBJ1-2, the V gene TRBV12-3 or TRBV12-4; the D gene is possibly TRBD1 (6 bases). V gave up 6 bases and J gave up 8 bases, with 16 bases separating them. The CDR3 loop spans 13 amino acids. This CDR3 is CASSRTDRSGYTF. The CDR3 coding sequence is TGTGCCAGCAGCAGGACAGATAGGTCCGGCTACACCTTC.

At least ten counts were recorded for this clonotype. The rearrangement uses TRBV3-1 and TRBJ2-2; D gene uncertain. The CDR3 has 15 amino acids. Germline CDR1 LGHDT, CDR2 YNNKEL (reference sequence). Between the trimmed V and J ends, which lost 0 bases and 0 bases, there was a span of 5 bases. The CDR3 loop is CASSQEIANTGELFF. CDR3 nucleotides: TGTGCCAGCAGCCAAGAGATCGCGAACACCGGGGAGCTGTTTTTT.

This clonotype was observed many times. This sequence joins TRBV20-1 and TRBJ2-7; D perhaps matches TRBD2 (5 bases). Germline CDR1 is DFQATT and CDR2 is SNEGSKA (reference sequence). The CDR3 has 11 amino acids. Trimming took 6 bases from V and 4 from J, leaving 10 bases between them. CDR3 amino acids: CSAARGYEQYF. The CDR3, as DNA: TGCAGTGCCGCCCGGGGATACGAGCAGTACTTC.

This clonotype came up many times. The V call is TRBV5-1, the J call TRBJ2-3; 7 nucleotides agree with TRBD2. The CDR3 sequence is 15 residues long. Germline V gene sequence: CDR1 SGHRS, CDR2 YFSETQ. V lost 4 bases and J lost 4; bases outside the gene matches: 9. CDR3 sequence: CASSGRRGSPDTQYF. The CDR3, as DNA: TGCGCCAGCAGCGGACGTCGCGGGAGCCCAGATACGCAGTATTTT.

This clonotype was seen many times. The chain carries TRBV11-2 and TRBJ2-3; TRBD1 might be the D (5 bases). With 5 bases removed from V and 6 bases from J, the gap between germline ends came to 9 bases. Germline assignment: CDR1 SGHAT and CDR2 FQNNGV. The CDR3 runs 12 residues. The CDR3 here is CASSPRQDTQYF. The DNA for the CDR3 is TGTGCCAGCAGCCCCCGACAGGATACGCAGTATTTT.

Many counts were recorded for this clonotype. This chain connects TRBV24-1 to TRBJ2-2, with a possible D match to TRBD1 (6 bases). V was trimmed by 3 bases and J by 4 bases, leaving 14 bases between them. This CDR3 is built from 16 residues. Germline V gene lookup returns CDR1 KGHDR and CDR2 SFDVKD. The CDR3 DNA sequence: TGTGCCACCAGTGATCCGGGACAATTTGGCACCGGGGAGCTGTTTTTT. Its translation is CATSDPGQFGTGELFF.

This clonotype was counted ten times or more. The chain carries TRBV5-1 and TRBJ2-7, with D unclear. V was shortened by 0 bases and J by 1 base, with 8 bases between the two germline ends. CDR3 length: 14 residues. CDR1 is SGHRS and CDR2 is YFSETQ in the germline V gene. CDR3 protein: CASSLGIGSYEQYF. The CDR3 nucleotides are TGCGCCAGCAGCTTGGGAATCGGTTCCTACGAGCAGTACTTC.

This clonotype occurred many times. This chain joins TRBV5-1 and TRBJ1-1; D unclear. Between the trimmed V and J ends, which lost 4 bases and 8 bases, there was a span of 12 bases. This CDR3 has 12 amino acids. CDR1 is SGHRS, CDR2 YFSETQ, per germline. This CDR3 is CASSPGAGEAFF. In DNA, the CDR3 is TGCGCCAGCAGCCCAGGAGCGGGGGAAGCTTTCTTT.

This clonotype was observed at least ten times. The chain employs TRBV29-1 and TRBJ2-1; a weak D match, TRBD2 (5 bases). Germline V gene data show CDR1 as SQVTM and CDR2 as ANQGSEA. The CDR3 runs to 14 residues. The ends were cut back, 1 base at V and 4 bases at J, with 11 bases in the middle. DNA of the CDR3: TGCAGCGTTGAAGTCGGGGAATCTTACAATGAGCAGTTCTTC. Its translation is CSVEVGESYNEQFF.

This clonotype was seen a few times. DNA of the CDR3: TGTGCCAGCAGCGAAACAGGGGGCAAGTTCTTC. Translated: CASSETGGKFF. This chain joins TRBV12-3 or TRBV12-4 and TRBJ2-1, with 9 positions matching TRBD1. Unmatched junction bases numbered 5, after V lost 6 bases and J lost 14 bases. This CDR3 has 11 residues.

This clonotype was counted many times. The CDR3 loop reads CASSLGGRDNSPLHF. DNA of the CDR3: TGTGCCAGCAGCCTGGGTGGCAGGGATAATTCACCCCTCCACTTT. J is TRBJ1-6 and V is TRBV5-6, with D possibly matching TRBD1 (5 bases). The germline V and J ends were trimmed by 4 bases and 5 bases, with 13 bases remaining between them. The CDR3 has 15 residues. Germline assignment: CDR1 SGHDT and CDR2 YYEEEE.

This clonotype was recorded many times. The chain joins TRBV7-8 to TRBJ2-2; D is unresolved. The CDR3 covers 14 residues. In germline, CDR1 is SGHVS, CDR2 FQNEAQ. V shed 1 base and J shed 5 bases, with 8 bases lying between them. The CDR3 is CASSLGVGTGELFF. In nucleotides, the CDR3 is TGTGCCAGCAGCTTAGGGGTGGGAACCGGGGAGCTGTTTTTT.

This clonotype was detected many times. The chain combines TRBV7-4 with TRBJ2-3, with 14 bases that match TRBD2. The CDR3 is 20 amino acids. CDR1 SGHVT and CDR2 SQSDAQ come from the germline V gene. Losses at the gene ends were 2 bases for V and 3 bases for J; bases not matched to a gene: 13. The CDR3 nucleotides read TGTGCCAGCAGCTTATTTGGACTAGCGGGGGGAGACCACATTACAGATACGCAGTATTTT. Protein sequence: CASSLFGLAGGDHITDTQYF.

This clonotype was seen repeatedly, ten times or more. The chain combines TRBV20-1 with TRBJ1-1, with D possibly matching TRBD1 (5 bases). V dropped 7 bases and J dropped 1 base, with 10 bases sitting between them. The germline gives CDR1 DFQATT, CDR2 SNEGSKA (reference sequence). This CDR3 is 12 amino acids long. The CDR3 DNA reads TGCAGTGTAGGACAAAAGAACACTGAAGCTTTCTTT. Its translation is CSVGQKNTEAFF.

At least ten counts were recorded for this clonotype. The J gene is TRBJ2-7, the V gene TRBV4-1; 8 nucleotides match TRBD1. Germline lookup yields CDR1 MGHRA and CDR2 YSYEKL. The CDR3 spans 15 residues. Losses at the gene ends were 4 bases for V and 0 bases for J; bases not matched to a gene: 5. The CDR3: CASSPAGTGSYEQYF. In DNA form, the CDR3 reads TGCGCCAGCAGCCCGGCCGGGACAGGCTCCTACGAGCAGTACTTC.

There are many counts of this clonotype. In nucleotides, the CDR3 is TGTGCCAGCAGTTATTCCAGGGTGATCACTGAAGCTTTCTTT. This sequence encodes CASSYSRVITEAFF. The chain carries TRBV6-2 or TRBV6-3 and TRBJ1-1; TRBD1 is a possible D gene (5 bases). V gave up 3 bases and J gave up 4 bases, with 12 bases separating them. This CDR3 has 14 residues. Germline V gene data show CDR1 as MNHEY and CDR2 as SVGEGT.

This clonotype was counted ten times or more. This sequence joins TRBV5-1 and TRBJ2-5; TRBD2 is a possible D gene (7 bases). Per the germline V gene, CDR1 is SGHRS and CDR2 is YFSETQ. Trimming left V 1 base short and J 2 bases short, with 18 bases between. CDR3 size: 17 residues. The CDR3: CASSLRTPGGRQETQYF. CDR3 bases: TGCGCCAGCAGCTTGAGGACGCCCGGGGGGCGGCAAGAGACCCAGTACTTC.

Turning to this clonotype: A read error may account for a junction end that differs from germline. The gene calls are TRBV6-1 and TRBJ1-1, with 11 bases lining up with TRBD1. This CDR3 contains 14 residues. In germline, CDR1 is MNHNS, CDR2 SASEGT. The CDR3 sequence: CAGRGQGGDTEAFF. Here the CDR3 DNA reads TGTGCCGGCAGGGGACAGGGGGGTGACACTGAAGCTTTCTTT.

There are many counts of this clonotype. The chain combines TRBV5-1 with TRBJ1-1; TRBD1 matches at 10 bases. Germline CDR1 SGHRS, CDR2 YFSETQ. This CDR3 has 15 residues. The junction had 5 bases not matched to a gene; V was cut back by 4 bases and J by 2 bases. CDR3 amino acids: CASSAGTGVNTEAFF. DNA for the CDR3: TGCGCCAGCAGCGCGGGGACAGGGGTTAACACTGAAGCTTTCTTT.

This clonotype was recorded many times. The V and J genes are TRBV28 and TRBJ2-4; TRBD2 is a possible D gene (5 bases). CDR3 length equals 12 residues. Trimming pared 10 bases from V and 7 bases from J, leaving 14 bases between. Germline V gene sequence: CDR1 MDHEN, CDR2 SYDVKM. CDR3 coding DNA: TGTGCCACTCTAGCCGCCTCCAACATTCAGTACTTC. Its translation: CATLAASNIQYF.

This clonotype came up many times. The chain is built from TRBV28 and TRBJ2-1; possibly TRBD2 for D (5 bases). The CDR3 covers 15 residues. V was clipped by 8 bases and J by 3 bases, with 17 bases between them. Per germline, CDR1 MDHEN and CDR2 SYDVKM. The CDR3, as DNA: TGTGCCAGCCAGGATTGGGCGGGCCTCTACAATGAGCAGTTCTTC. Amino acid sequence: CASQDWAGLYNEQFF.

This clonotype was detected ten times or more. V is TRBV9 and J is TRBJ2-3; 8 bases fit TRBD2. Germline values: CDR1 SGDLS, CDR2 YYNGEE. Germline trimming cut 3 bases from V and 2 bases from J; bases unmatched to any gene: 5. This CDR3 is built from 15 residues. The CDR3 region is CASSGWGLVTDTQYF. DNA for the CDR3: TGTGCCAGCAGCGGCTGGGGACTAGTCACAGATACGCAGTATTTT.

The table lists this clonotype with many counts. J is TRBJ1-2 and V is TRBV6-1, with TRBD1 identical over 7 bases. The V gene's germline CDR1 is MNHNS and CDR2 SASEGT. This CDR3 is 13 amino acids long. V shed 7 bases, J shed 4 bases, and the junction held 6 bases outside the gene matches. Written as DNA, the CDR3 is TGTGCCAGCAATCACAGGGGCGCCTATGGCTACACCTTC. It is translated as CASNHRGAYGYTF.

A word on this clonotype: Relative to the germline gene, one junction end is altered; a read error may explain this. This chain joins TRBV10-3 and TRBJ1-6; D is perhaps TRBD1 (5 bases). Germline loops: CDR1 ENHRY, CDR2 SYGVKD. The CDR3 has 18 amino acids. Here the CDR3 reads CAFSLRGGMGPYNSPLHF. CDR3 nucleotide sequence: TGTGCCTTCAGTTTGCGTGGGGGAATGGGGCCCTATAATTCACCCCTCCACTTT.

In this sample, this clonotype turned up many times. The chain carries TRBV5-1 and TRBJ2-7; the D is unclear. CDR1 is SGHRS, CDR2 YFSETQ, per germline. Between the trimmed V and J ends, which lost 0 bases and 6 bases, there was a span of 19 bases. The CDR3 is 16 amino acids. The CDR3 reads CASSLEMSPNTGEQYF. The CDR3 region has the DNA TGCGCCAGCAGCTTGGAGATGTCCCCCAACACGGGCGAGCAGTACTTC.

This clonotype was recorded at least ten times. The J gene is TRBJ2-5, the V gene TRBV4-3; D unresolved. Germline CDR1 reads LGHNA; CDR2 reads YSLEER. Trimming took 1 base from V and 5 from J, leaving 17 bases between them. CDR3 length: 16 amino acids. The CDR3 sequence: CASSQGATLTWETQYF. CDR3 nucleotides: TGCGCCAGCAGCCAAGGAGCGACTCTAACCTGGGAGACCCAGTACTTC.